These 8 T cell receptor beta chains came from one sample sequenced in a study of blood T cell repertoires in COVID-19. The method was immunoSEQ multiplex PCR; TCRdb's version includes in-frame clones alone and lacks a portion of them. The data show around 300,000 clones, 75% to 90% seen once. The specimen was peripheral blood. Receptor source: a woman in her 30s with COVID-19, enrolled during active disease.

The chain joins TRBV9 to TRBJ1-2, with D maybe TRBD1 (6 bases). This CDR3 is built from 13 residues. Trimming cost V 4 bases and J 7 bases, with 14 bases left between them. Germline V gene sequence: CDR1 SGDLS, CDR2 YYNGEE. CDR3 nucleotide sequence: TGTGCCAGCAGCCCCCGGGGGGCGGGTGGCTACACCTTC. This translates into CASSPRGAGGYTF. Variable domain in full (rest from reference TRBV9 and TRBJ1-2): DSGVTQTPKHLITATGQRVTLRCSPRSGDLSVYWYQQSLDQGLQFLIQYYNGEERAKGNILERFSAQQFPDLHSELNLSSLELGDSALYFCASSPRGAGGYTFGSGTRLTVV.

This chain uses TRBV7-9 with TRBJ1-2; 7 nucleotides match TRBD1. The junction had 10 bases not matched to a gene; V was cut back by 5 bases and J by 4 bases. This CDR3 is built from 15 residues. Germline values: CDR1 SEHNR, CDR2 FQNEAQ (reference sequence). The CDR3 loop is CASSPALTGTYGYTF. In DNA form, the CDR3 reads TGTGCCAGCAGCCCGGCATTGACAGGGACCTATGGCTACACCTTC.

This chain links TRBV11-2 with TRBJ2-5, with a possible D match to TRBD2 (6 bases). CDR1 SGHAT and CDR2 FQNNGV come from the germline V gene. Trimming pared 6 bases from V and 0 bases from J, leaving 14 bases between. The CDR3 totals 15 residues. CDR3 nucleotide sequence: TGTGCCAGCAGTCTCGGGGGAACGTACCAAGAGACCCAGTACTTC. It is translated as CASSLGGTYQETQYF.

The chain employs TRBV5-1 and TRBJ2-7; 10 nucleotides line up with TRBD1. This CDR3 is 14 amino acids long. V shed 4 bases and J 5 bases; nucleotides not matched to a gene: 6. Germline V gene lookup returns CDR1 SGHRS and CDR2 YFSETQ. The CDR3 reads CASSPRDRGHEQYF. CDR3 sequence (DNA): TGCGCCAGCAGCCCCCGGGACAGGGGTCACGAGCAGTACTTC.

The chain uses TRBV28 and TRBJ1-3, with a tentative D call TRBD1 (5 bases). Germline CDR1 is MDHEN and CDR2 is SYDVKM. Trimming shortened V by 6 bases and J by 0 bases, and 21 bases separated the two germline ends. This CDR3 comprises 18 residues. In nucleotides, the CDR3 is TGTGCCAGCAGGCAATCAGCAGGGATTTGGGCCTCTGGAAACACCATATATTTT. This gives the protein CASRQSAGIWASGNTIYF.

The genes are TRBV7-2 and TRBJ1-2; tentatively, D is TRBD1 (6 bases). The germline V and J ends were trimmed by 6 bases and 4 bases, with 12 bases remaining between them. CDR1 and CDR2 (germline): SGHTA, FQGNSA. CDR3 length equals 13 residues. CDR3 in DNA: TGTGCCAGCAGTTTGGACAGAACCTATGGCTACACCTTC. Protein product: CASSLDRTYGYTF.

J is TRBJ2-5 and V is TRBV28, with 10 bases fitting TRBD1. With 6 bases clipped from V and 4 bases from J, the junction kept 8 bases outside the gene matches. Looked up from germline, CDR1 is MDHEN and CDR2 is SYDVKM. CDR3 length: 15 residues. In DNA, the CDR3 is TGTGCCAGCAGGGTTCTAGACAGGGGGCTAGAGACCCAGTACTTC. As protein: CASRVLDRGLETQYF.

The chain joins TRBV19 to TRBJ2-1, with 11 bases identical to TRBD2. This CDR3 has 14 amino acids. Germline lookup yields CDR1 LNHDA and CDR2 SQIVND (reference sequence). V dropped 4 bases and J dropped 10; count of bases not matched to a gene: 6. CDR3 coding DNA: TGTGCCAGTAGTACGCTAGCGGGAGGTATCGAGCAGTTCTTC. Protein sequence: CASSTLAGGIEQFF.